Presented here are 30 T cell receptor beta chains from one specimen sequenced in a study of T cells in localized non-small cell lung cancer. Sequencing was performed with immunoSEQ multiplex PCR; in TCRdb, only in-frame clones are kept and a portion is missing. The sample carries nearly 25,000 clones, approximately 83% recorded once. The sequencing here drew on peripheral blood, taken before any cancer treatment. These receptors all come from a male donor at least 60 years old with stage II squamous cell lung carcinoma.

The chain recombines TRBV2 with TRBJ1-1; TRBD1 aligns across 8 bases. Germline V gene lookup returns CDR1 SNHLY and CDR2 FYNNEI. V gave up 6 bases and J gave up 4 bases; unmatched junction bases: 7. This CDR3 spans 14 amino acids. CDR3 protein: CASRSNTGGTEAFF. Here the CDR3 DNA reads TGTGCCAGCAGGTCGAATACAGGGGGCACTGAAGCTTTCTTT.

A few counts support this clone. The V call is TRBV5-1, the J call TRBJ2-5; a possible D gene is TRBD1 (6 bases). Germline V gene data show CDR1 as SGHRS and CDR2 as YFSETQ. This CDR3 has 16 amino acids. Trimming stripped 1 base from V and 2 bases from J, with 15 bases between. CDR3 DNA sequence: TGCGCCAGCAGCTTGTGGGGGCGAGAGGCTCAAGAGACCCAGTACTTC. It encodes CASSLWGREAQETQYF. The whole variable domain, filled in from reference TRBV5-1 and TRBJ2-5, reads KAGVTQTPRYLIKTRGQQVTLSCSPISGHRSVSWYQQTPGQGLQFLFEYFSETQRNKGNFPGRFSGRQFSNSRSEMNVSTLELGDSALYLCASSLWGREAQETQYFGPGTRLLVL.

This clone has just a few counts. The chain links TRBV5-5 to TRBJ1-2, with TRBD1 matching 7 bases. The CDR3 runs to 13 residues. The V and J ends lost 4 bases and 6 bases, in that order; junction bases with no gene match: 6. Germline V gene sequence: CDR1 SGHKS, CDR2 YYEKEE (reference sequence). The CDR3 DNA reads as TGTGCCAGCAGCCTGACAGGGACGCATGGCTACACCTTC. Translating it yields CASSLTGTHGYTF.

In this sample, this clone turned up a few times. The CDR3 DNA is TGTGCCAGCAGCCGGGCGGGGGGAGCCAAAAACATTCAGTACTTC. This encodes CASSRAGGAKNIQYF. The rearrangement joins TRBV5-4 to TRBJ2-4; 8 nucleotides agree with TRBD2. Germline lookup yields CDR1 SGHNT and CDR2 YYREEE (reference sequence). This CDR3 is 15 amino acids long. V trimming: 4 bases; J trimming: 0 bases; junction bases outside the gene matches: 3. Combining the CDR3 with reference TRBV5-4 and TRBJ2-4 gives the whole variable domain ETGVTQSPTHLIKTRGQQVTLRCSSQSGHNTVSWYQQALGQGPQFIFQYYREEENGRGNFPPRFSGLQFPNYSSELNVNALELDDSALYLCASSRAGGAKNIQYFGAGTRLSVL.

The V gene is TRBV5-5, the J gene TRBJ1-1; D unclear. Germline CDR1 reads SGHKS; CDR2 reads YYEKEE (reference sequence). This CDR3 spans 14 amino acids. Trimming removed 4 bases at V and 2 bases at J, with 12 bases between. The CDR3: CASSPLKVNTEAFF. The CDR3 nucleotides are TGTGCCAGCAGCCCCTTGAAGGTTAACACTGAAGCTTTCTTT.

The gene calls are TRBV19 and TRBJ2-2; D unclear. The germline V gene encodes CDR1 LNHDA and CDR2 SQIVND (reference sequence). This CDR3 spans 14 amino acids. Trimming left V 4 bases short and J 1 base short, with 7 bases between. CDR3 DNA: TGTGCCAGTAGTAAGGGCAGGAACACCGGGGAGCTGTTTTTT. Translated, it gives CASSKGRNTGELFF.

The chain is built from TRBV30 and TRBJ1-4; 11 nucleotides line up with TRBD1. Germline V gene sequence: CDR1 GTSNPN, CDR2 SVGIG (reference sequence). CDR3 size: 13 residues. J lost 8 bases, V lost 7 bases, and 6 bases had no gene match. CDR3 bases: TGTGCCTACGGACAGGGGGCAGGAGAAAAACTGTTTTTT. Translated, it gives CAYGQGAGEKLFF.

This chain uses TRBV5-4 with TRBJ1-4; 9 bases line up with TRBD1. The CDR3 consists of 14 residues. V shed 4 bases and J 7 bases; nucleotides not matched to a gene: 5. Germline CDR1 SGHNT, CDR2 YYREEE (reference sequence). This chain's CDR3 is CASSPGTGPEKLFF. The CDR3 DNA reads TGTGCCAGCAGCCCCGGGACAGGGCCTGAAAAACTGTTTTTT.

The table lists this clone with a few counts. The genes are TRBV7-2 and TRBJ2-1; D is perhaps TRBD1 (6 bases). The V end lost 3 bases, the J end lost 6 bases, and 21 bases lay between the germline ends. This CDR3 is built from 17 residues. Germline CDR1 reads SGHTA; CDR2 reads FQGNSA. For the CDR3, the DNA is TGTGCCAGCAGCTTCGGGCCCAGGGGCGGCACTCGCAATGAGCAGTTCTTC. Its translation: CASSFGPRGGTRNEQFF.

This clone was observed a single time. In nucleotides, the CDR3 is TGTGCCAGCAGTTGGGGACAGGGGGCGAGCTCCTATAATTCACCCCTCCACTTT. This translates into CASSWGQGASSYNSPLHF. The gene calls are TRBV27 and TRBJ1-6, with 12 bases fitting TRBD1. With V trimmed by 4 bases and J by 0 bases, 4 bases remained unmatched. CDR1 and CDR2 from the germline V gene are MNHEY and SMNVEV (reference sequence). The CDR3 runs to 18 residues.

This clone was seen only once. V usage is TRBV28 and J usage is TRBJ1-2, with 7 bases that match TRBD1. V was pared by 5 bases and J by 4 bases, with 16 bases of the junction left unmatched. Germline CDR1 MDHEN, CDR2 SYDVKM. CDR3 length: 17 amino acids. CDR3 DNA sequence: TGTGCCAGCAGTATCTGGACAGGACGTACCCTCCGCTATGGCTACACCTTC. Its translation: CASSIWTGRTLRYGYTF.

The chain couples TRBV18 to TRBJ1-1, with TRBD1 as a possible D gene (6 bases). Germline CDR1 reads KGHSH; CDR2 reads LQKENI. With 2 bases removed from V and 1 base from J, the gap between germline ends came to 14 bases. The CDR3 extends over 16 amino acids. The CDR3 DNA follows: TGTGCCAGCTCACCAGCAACAGGGTTGGGGAACACTGAAGCTTTCTTT. This codes for CASSPATGLGNTEAFF.

V is TRBV6-4 and J is TRBJ2-2; D perhaps matches TRBD2 (6 bases). Germline-derived CDR1 and CDR2 are MRHNA and SNTAGT. The V gene lost 6 bases and the J gene lost 2 bases, with 13 bases spanning the gap. CDR3 length: 15 residues. CDR3 coding DNA: TGTGCCAGCAGCCCCGGGACTCCAAACACCGGGGAGCTGTTTTTT. This gives the protein CASSPGTPNTGELFF.

The chain couples TRBV19 to TRBJ1-2; 9 nucleotides line up with TRBD1. Germline V lookup: CDR1 LNHDA, CDR2 SQIVND (reference sequence). The CDR3 has 16 amino acids. The V segment lost 0 bases and the J segment 8 bases; nucleotides outside the gene matches: 10. The CDR3 coding sequence is TGTGCCAGTAGTATAGACGCGACAGGGGGAGCCGGCGGCTACACCTTC. This encodes CASSIDATGGAGGYTF.

This clone was observed a handful of times. This chain links TRBV5-1 with TRBJ2-1, with 8 bases aligning to TRBD2. There are 15 residues in the CDR3. After removal of 4 bases from V and 9 bases from J, the junction contained 12 bases not matched to a gene. CDR1 SGHRS and CDR2 YFSETQ come from the germline V gene. The CDR3 region is CASSLTKREFGEQFF. The CDR3 coding sequence is TGCGCCAGCAGCCTAACGAAGCGGGAGTTCGGTGAGCAGTTCTTC.

V gene TRBV30 combines with J gene TRBJ1-3; D is possibly TRBD1 (5 bases). Germline V lookup: CDR1 GTSNPN, CDR2 SVGIG (reference sequence). This CDR3 spans 14 amino acids. V lost 3 bases to trimming and J lost 11 bases, with 20 bases between them. The CDR3 sequence is CAWRDGVKRGAIYF. CDR3 nucleotides: TGTGCCTGGAGGGACGGAGTTAAACGAGGGGCCATATATTTT.

The genes are TRBV7-2 and TRBJ2-5; tentative D call: TRBD2 (6 bases). The V gene's germline CDR1 is SGHTA and CDR2 FQGNSA. The CDR3 extends over 15 amino acids. Trimming took 0 bases from V and 5 from J, leaving 13 bases between them. CDR3 in amino acids: CASSLASGTGETQYF. The CDR3 region has the DNA TGTGCCAGCAGCTTAGCCTCGGGGACTGGGGAGACCCAGTACTTC.

This chain uses TRBV5-1 with TRBJ1-1; possibly TRBD1 for D (5 bases). Germline V gives CDR1 SGHRS, CDR2 YFSETQ. Trimming took off 6 bases at V and 0 bases at J, with 15 bases between the two ends. This CDR3 has 15 amino acids. CDR3 in amino acids: CASKAGSLMNTEAFF. DNA for the CDR3: TGCGCCAGCAAGGCAGGGAGCCTGATGAACACTGAAGCTTTCTTT.

The rearrangement links TRBV7-8 to TRBJ2-3, with 14 bases that match TRBD2. The CDR3 covers 17 residues. J lost 2 bases, V lost 4 bases, and 5 bases had no gene match. Germline V gives CDR1 SGHVS, CDR2 FQNEAQ. The chain's CDR3 is CASSSGTSGGFTDTQYF. The CDR3 DNA reads as TGTGCCAGCAGCTCTGGGACTAGCGGGGGTTTCACAGATACGCAGTATTTT.

The rearrangement uses TRBV7-2 and TRBJ2-3; 9 positions agree with TRBD2. V was pared by 0 bases and J by 2 bases, with 12 bases of the junction left unmatched. The CDR3 consists of 19 residues. Germline CDR1 and CDR2: SGHTA and FQGNSA. The CDR3 region has the DNA TGTGCCAGCAGCTTAGCGCGGGGTAGCGGGAGTCGGAACACAGATACGCAGTATTTT. It specifies CASSLARGSGSRNTDTQYF.

CDR3: CASSLVGTNSPLHF. DNA of the CDR3: TGTGCCAGCAGCTTAGTTGGGACTAATTCACCCCTCCACTTT. The chain carries TRBV7-6 and TRBJ1-6; D perhaps matches TRBD1 (5 bases). V lost 1 base to trimming and J lost 6 bases, with 7 bases between them. Germline values: CDR1 SGHVS, CDR2 FNYEAQ. The CDR3 is made up of 14 amino acids.

The J gene is TRBJ2-7, the V gene TRBV7-9, with 7 nucleotides matching TRBD1. Unmatched junction bases numbered 5, after V lost 1 base and J lost 2 bases. The germline gives CDR1 SEHNR, CDR2 FQNEAQ (reference sequence). The CDR3 has 15 residues. CDR3: CASSLVVGQTYEQYF. The CDR3 DNA reads TGTGCCAGCAGCTTAGTTGTGGGACAGACCTACGAGCAGTACTTC. The entire variable domain, with the rest obtained from reference TRBV7-9 and TRBJ2-7, is as follows: DTGVSQNPRHKITKRGQNVTFRCDPISEHNRLYWYRQTLGQGPEFLTYFQNEAQLEKSRLLSDRFSAERPKGSFSTLEIQRTEQGDSAMYLCASSLVVGQTYEQYFGPGTRLTVT.

The V call is TRBV29-1, the J call TRBJ2-2; D is undetermined. Germline V gives CDR1 SQVTM, CDR2 ANQGSEA. The CDR3 is 16 residues long. V shed 0 bases and J shed 3 bases, with 14 bases lying between them. CDR3 nucleotides: TGCAGCGTTGAAGATTCAGTCGGCCAGGACACCGGGGAGCTGTTTTTT. It specifies CSVEDSVGQDTGELFF.

This clone was observed a few times. V and J are TRBV5-4 and TRBJ2-5, with no clear D. Trimming took 0 bases from V and 1 from J, leaving 7 bases between them. The CDR3 loop spans 14 amino acids. The V gene's germline CDR1 is SGHNT and CDR2 YYREEE (reference sequence). In nucleotides, the CDR3 is TGTGCCAGCAGCTTGGAACAGTTCCAAGAGACCCAGTACTTC. Its protein is CASSLEQFQETQYF.

V and J are TRBV4-3 and TRBJ1-1; no reliable D call. The V gene lost 0 bases and the J gene lost 1 base, with 12 bases spanning the gap. This CDR3 region has 16 residues. Germline V gives CDR1 LGHNA, CDR2 YSLEER. The CDR3 DNA is TGCGCCAGCAGCCAAGATTACCGGAGGGAGAACACTGAAGCTTTCTTT. Encoded protein: CASSQDYRRENTEAFF.

The chain recombines TRBV7-2 with TRBJ1-1; D may be TRBD1 (5 bases). This CDR3 contains 16 residues. V was pared by 0 bases and J by 1 base, with 12 bases between. Germline assignment: CDR1 SGHTA and CDR2 FQGNSA. CDR3 nucleotides: TGTGCCAGCAGCTTAGCGGGGGGTACGGCGAACACTGAAGCTTTCTTT. It specifies CASSLAGGTANTEAFF. Full variable domain (remainder filled in from reference TRBV7-2 and TRBJ1-1): GAGVSQSPSNKVTEKGKDVELRCDPISGHTALYWYRQSLGQGLEFLIYFQGNSAPDKSGLPSDRFSAERTGGSVSTLTIQRTQQEDSAVYLCASSLAGGTANTEAFFGQGTRLTVV.

The chain is built from TRBV7-6 and TRBJ1-2; no firm D call. The CDR3 totals 13 residues. From germline, CDR1 is SGHVS and CDR2 FNYEAQ. V was shortened by 8 bases and J by 2 bases, with 12 bases between the two germline ends. CDR3 region: CASAEGMNYGYTF. DNA of the CDR3: TGTGCCAGCGCGGAGGGAATGAACTATGGCTACACCTTC.

The chain recombines TRBV19 with TRBJ1-5; 7 bases align to TRBD1. This CDR3 comprises 15 residues. The V gene's germline CDR1 is LNHDA and CDR2 SQIVND (reference sequence). Trimming cost V 4 bases and J 1 base; bases outside gene matches: 4. In DNA form, the CDR3 reads TGTGCCAGTAGTAACCTACAGGGGAGCAATCAGCCCCAGCATTTT. This codes for CASSNLQGSNQPQHF.

V gene TRBV13 combines with J gene TRBJ2-7; D gene uncertain. V shed 1 base and J shed 0 bases, with 7 bases lying between them. The CDR3 consists of 14 residues. Germline CDR1 reads PRHDT; CDR2 reads FYEKMQ (reference sequence). The DNA of the CDR3 is TGTGCCAGCAGCTTAGTTCAATTCTCCTACGAGCAGTACTTC. It encodes CASSLVQFSYEQYF.

The genes are TRBV6-1 and TRBJ2-1; D is uncertain. Germline-derived CDR1 and CDR2 are MNHNS and SASEGT. V lost 6 bases, J lost 6 bases, and 12 bases lay in between. The CDR3 length is 13 residues. The DNA for the CDR3 is TGTGCCAGCAGCTGGCCCCCGGGCAATGAGCAGTTCTTC. Translating it yields CASSWPPGNEQFF.